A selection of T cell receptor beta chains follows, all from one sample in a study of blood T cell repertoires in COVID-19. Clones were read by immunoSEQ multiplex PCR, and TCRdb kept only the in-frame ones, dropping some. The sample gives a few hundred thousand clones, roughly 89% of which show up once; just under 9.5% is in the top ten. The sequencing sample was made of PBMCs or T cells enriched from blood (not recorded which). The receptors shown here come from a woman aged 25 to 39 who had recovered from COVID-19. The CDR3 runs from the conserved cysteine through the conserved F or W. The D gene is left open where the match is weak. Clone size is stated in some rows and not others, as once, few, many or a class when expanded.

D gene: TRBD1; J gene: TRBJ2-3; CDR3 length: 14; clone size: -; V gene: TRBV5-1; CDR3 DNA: TGCGCCAGCAGCAGTGGACAGGGGGAAGATACGCAGTATTTT; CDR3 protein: CASSSGQGEDTQYF
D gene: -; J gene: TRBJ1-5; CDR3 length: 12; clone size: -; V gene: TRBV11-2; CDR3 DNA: TGTGCCAGCAGCCTCCCCAATCAGCCCCAGCATTTT; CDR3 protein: CASSLPNQPQHF
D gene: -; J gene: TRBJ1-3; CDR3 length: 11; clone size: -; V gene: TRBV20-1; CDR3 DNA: TGCAGTGCCAGACAGGGAAACACCATATATTTT; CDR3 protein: CSARQGNTIYF
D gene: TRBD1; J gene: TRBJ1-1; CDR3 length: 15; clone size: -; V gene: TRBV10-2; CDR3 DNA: TGCGCCAGCACCGAAGACAGGGGATTGGGCACTGAAGCTTTCTTT; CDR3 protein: CASTEDRGLGTEAFF
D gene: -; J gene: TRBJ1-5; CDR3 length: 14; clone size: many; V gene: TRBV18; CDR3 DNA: TGTGCCAGCTCACCCCCGGGGGGCACTCAGCCCCAGCATTTT; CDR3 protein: CASSPPGGTQPQHF
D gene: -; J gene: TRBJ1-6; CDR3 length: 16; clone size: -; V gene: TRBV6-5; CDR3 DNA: TGTGCCAGCAGTTACTCCTACAGAGCCTATAATTCACCCCTCCACTTT; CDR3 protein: CASSYSYRAYNSPLHF
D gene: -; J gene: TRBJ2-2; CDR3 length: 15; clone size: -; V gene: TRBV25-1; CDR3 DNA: TGTGCCAGCAGTGAATATAAGGGGGTCGCCGGGGAGCTGTTTTTT; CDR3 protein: CASSEYKGVAGELFF
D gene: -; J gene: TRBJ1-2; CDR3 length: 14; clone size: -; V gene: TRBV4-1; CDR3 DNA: TGCGCCAGCAGCCAAGGCAGGGGTGCCTATGGCTACACCTTC; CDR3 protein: CASSQGRGAYGYTF
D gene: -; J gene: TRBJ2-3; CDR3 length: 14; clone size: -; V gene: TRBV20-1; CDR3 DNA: TGCAGTGCTAGTGGGTGGAGAAGCACAGATACGCAGTATTTT; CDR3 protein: CSASGWRSTDTQYF
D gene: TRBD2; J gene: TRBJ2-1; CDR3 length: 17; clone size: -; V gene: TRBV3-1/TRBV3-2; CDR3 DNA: TGTGCCAGCAGCCAAGATCCCCGGGCGGGAGGCTGGGTTGAGCAGTTCTTC; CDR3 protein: CASSQDPRAGGWVEQFF
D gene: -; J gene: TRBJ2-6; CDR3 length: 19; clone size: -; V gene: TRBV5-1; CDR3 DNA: TGCGCCAGCAGCTTGACGACAGGTATTGTTAGCTCTGGGGCCAACGTCCTGACTTTC; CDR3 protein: CASSLTTGIVSSGANVLTF
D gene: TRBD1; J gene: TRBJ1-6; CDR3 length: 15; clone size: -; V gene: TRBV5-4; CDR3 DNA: TGTGCCAGCAGCTTGGACAGGGGTGACGATTCACCCCTCCACTTT; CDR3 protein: CASSLDRGDDSPLHF
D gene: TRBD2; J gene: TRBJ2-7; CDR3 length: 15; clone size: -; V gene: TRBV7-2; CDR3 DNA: TGTGCCAGCAGCCCGACTAGCGGGAGTAAGTACGAGCAGTACTTC; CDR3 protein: CASSPTSGSKYEQYF
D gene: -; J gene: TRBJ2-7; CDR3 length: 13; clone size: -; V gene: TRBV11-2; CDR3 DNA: TGTGCCAGCAGCTTAGTGGTTCCGGGCGAGCAGTACTTC; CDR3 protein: CASSLVVPGEQYF
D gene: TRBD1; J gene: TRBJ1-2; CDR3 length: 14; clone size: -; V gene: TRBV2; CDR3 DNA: TGTGCCAGCAGGAAACAGGGGACCACCCCTGGCTACACCTTC; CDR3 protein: CASRKQGTTPGYTF
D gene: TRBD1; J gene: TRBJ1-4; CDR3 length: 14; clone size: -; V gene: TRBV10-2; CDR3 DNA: TGCGCCAGCAGTGAACAGGGGATCGATGAAAAACTGTTTTTT; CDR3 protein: CASSEQGIDEKLFF
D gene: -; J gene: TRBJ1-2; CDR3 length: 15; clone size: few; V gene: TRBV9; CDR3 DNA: TGTGCCAGCAGCCCCGACCCAAGGCAGGGCTATGGCTACACCTTC; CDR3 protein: CASSPDPRQGYGYTF
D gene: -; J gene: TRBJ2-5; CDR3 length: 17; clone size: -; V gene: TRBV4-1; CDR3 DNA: TGCGCCAGCAGCCAAGCCAGGGGGCGGGAGCTTCGGGAGACCCAGTACTTC; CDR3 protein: CASSQARGRELRETQYF
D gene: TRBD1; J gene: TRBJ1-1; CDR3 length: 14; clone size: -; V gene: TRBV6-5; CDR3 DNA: TGTGCCAGCTCCGAGAGGGGGCTGGGCGCTGAAGCTTTCTTT; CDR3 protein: CASSERGLGAEAFF
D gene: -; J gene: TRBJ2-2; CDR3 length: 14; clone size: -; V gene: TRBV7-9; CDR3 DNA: TGTGCCAGCAGCGACCCACCTGCGGCCGGGGAGCTGTTTTTT; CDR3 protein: CASSDPPAAGELFF
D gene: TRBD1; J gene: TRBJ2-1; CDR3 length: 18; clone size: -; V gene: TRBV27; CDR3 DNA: TGTGCCAGCAGTTTATCCGGGACAGGTGATAGGTCCTACAATGAGCAGTTCTTC; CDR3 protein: CASSLSGTGDRSYNEQFF
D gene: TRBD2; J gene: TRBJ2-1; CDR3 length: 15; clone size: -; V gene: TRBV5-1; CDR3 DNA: TGCGCCAGCAGCTGGGGACTAGCGGCTTACAATGAGCAGTTCTTC; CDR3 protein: CASSWGLAAYNEQFF
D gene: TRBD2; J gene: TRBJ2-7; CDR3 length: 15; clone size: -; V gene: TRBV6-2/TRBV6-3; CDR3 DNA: TGTGCCAGCAGTTACTTGGCGGGAGGCACCTACGAGCAGTACTTC; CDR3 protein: CASSYLAGGTYEQYF
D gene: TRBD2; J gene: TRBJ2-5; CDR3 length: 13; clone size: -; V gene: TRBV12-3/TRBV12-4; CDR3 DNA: TGTGCCAGCAGTTGGACTAGCGAAGAGACCCAGTACTTC; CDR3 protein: CASSWTSEETQYF